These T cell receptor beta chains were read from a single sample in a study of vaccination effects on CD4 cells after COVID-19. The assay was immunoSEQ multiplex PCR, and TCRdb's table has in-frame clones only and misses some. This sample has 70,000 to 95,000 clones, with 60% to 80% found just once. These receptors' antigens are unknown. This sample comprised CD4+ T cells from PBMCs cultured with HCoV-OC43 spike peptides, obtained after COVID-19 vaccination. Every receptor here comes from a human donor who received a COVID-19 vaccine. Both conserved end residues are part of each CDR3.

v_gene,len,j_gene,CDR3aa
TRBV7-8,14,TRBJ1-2,CASSFGTGPYGYTF
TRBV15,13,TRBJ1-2,CATSRSGGYGYTF
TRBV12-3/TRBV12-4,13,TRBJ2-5,CASSLGRVETQYF
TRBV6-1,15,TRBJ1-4,CASSDRGQVNEKLFF
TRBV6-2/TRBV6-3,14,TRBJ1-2,CASSYAGANYGYTF
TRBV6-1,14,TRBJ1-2,CASSDTDRDYGYTF
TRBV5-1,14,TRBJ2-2,CASRSGPGTGELFF
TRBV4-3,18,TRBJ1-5,CASSQEIGVMGSNQPQHF
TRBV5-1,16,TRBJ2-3,CASSLTPTVSTDTQYF
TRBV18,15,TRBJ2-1,CASSPRTGGTNEQFF
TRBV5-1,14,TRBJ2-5,CASSLRLAEETQYF
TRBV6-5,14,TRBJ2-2,CASTSRGQPGELFF
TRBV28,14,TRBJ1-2,CASNPSAGGDGYTF
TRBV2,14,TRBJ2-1,CASQPNPQGNEQFF
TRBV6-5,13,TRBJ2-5,CASLRDTQETQYF